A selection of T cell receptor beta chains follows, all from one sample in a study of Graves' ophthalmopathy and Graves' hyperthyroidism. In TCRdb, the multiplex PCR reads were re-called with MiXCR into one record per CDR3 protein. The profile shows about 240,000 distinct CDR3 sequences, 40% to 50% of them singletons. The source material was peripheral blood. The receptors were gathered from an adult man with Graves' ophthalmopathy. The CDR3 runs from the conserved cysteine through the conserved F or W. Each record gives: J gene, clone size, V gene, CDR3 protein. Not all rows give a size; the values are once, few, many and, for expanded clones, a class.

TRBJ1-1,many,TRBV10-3,CASSMTGGSEAFF
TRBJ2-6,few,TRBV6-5,CAAWSGANVLTF
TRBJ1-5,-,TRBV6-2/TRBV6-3,CASTPRGRGNNQPQHF
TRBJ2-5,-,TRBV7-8,CASAPNPTGGQETQYF
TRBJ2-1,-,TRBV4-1,CASSPGDEQFF
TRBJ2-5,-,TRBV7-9,CASSSMTGTQYF
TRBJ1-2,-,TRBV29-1,CSVEKPQGGYTF
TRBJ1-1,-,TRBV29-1,CSVTGTNSAFF
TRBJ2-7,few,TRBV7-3,CASSLTGQGTDEQYF
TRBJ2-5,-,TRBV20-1,CSATPSRLASETQYF
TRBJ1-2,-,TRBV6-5,CASSFSNANYGYTF
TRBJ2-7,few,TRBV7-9,CASSSLRDRNSYEQYF
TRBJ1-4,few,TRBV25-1,CASSTEEPTTQNEKLFF
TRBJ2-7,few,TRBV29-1,CSVRQGPDYEQYF
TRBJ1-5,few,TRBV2,CASSYRGFSQPQHF
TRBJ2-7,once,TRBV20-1,CSATGGASSYEQYF
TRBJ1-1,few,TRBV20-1,CSARSQKTQMNTEAFF
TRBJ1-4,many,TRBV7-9,CASRQSEKLFF
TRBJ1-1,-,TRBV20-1,CSARASNLSTEAFF
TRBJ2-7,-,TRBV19,CASSKSLSYEQYF
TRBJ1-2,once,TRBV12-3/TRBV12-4,CASNPMGRQYGYTF
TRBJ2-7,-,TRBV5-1,CASSSFGGSGGAYEQYF
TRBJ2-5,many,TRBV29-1,CSGKRQETQYF
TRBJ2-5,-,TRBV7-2,CASSLTGLTGGAETQYF
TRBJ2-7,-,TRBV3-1,CASSHRGRYEQYF
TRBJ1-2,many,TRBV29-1,CSVSDRVVGYTF
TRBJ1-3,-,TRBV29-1,CSVEDGGGHTIYF
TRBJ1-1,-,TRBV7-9,CASRHGQLNTEAFF
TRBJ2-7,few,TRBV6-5,CASRSGQGAEQYF
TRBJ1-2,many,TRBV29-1,CSVEGNSHGYTF
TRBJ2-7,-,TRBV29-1,CSVTSGEAYEQYF
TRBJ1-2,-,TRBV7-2,CASSYHAGTGGFYGYTF
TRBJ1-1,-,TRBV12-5,CASGPNRNTEAFF
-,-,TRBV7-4,CASSLADTGSYNEQFF
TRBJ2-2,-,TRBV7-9,CACSLTGTGSGELFF
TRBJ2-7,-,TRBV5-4,CASSHNVGQSSYEQYF
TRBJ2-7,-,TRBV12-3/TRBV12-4,CASSRTSGPYEQYF
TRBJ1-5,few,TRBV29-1,CSVTLGLSNQPQHF
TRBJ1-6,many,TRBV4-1,CASSQQGGNSPLHF
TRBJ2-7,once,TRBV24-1,CATSDWTSGNEQYF
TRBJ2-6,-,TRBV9,CASSATLGEGIRSGANVLTF
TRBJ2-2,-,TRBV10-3,CATGGTTGELFF
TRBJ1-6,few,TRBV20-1,CSARAGNYNSPLHF
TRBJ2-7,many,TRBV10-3,CAISESGLFHEQYF
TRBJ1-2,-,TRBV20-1,CSASGQGSLSGGYTF
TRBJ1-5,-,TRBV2,CASSETGMNQPQHF
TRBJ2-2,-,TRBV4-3,CASSPTSNTGELFF
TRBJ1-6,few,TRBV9,CASSQGTGHSPLHF
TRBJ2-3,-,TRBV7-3,CASSWRGQFGTDTQYF